This T cell receptor beta chain was identified in a study of control samples from healthy donors and cancer patients. Germline V gene lookup returns CDR1 MDHEN and CDR2 SYDVKM. The CDR3 length is 16 residues. V shed 1 base and J shed 4 bases, with 16 bases lying between them. Profiled with immunoSEQ multiplex PCR; TCRdb holds only in-frame clones, not every one. Of some 37,000 clones in the sample, more than 85% were seen once. The chain has TRBV28 and TRBJ1-2, with TRBD1 as a possible D gene (6 bases). Sequencing was done on a sample of blood. This TCR came from a woman between 45 and 65 years old in good health. CDR3 in amino acids: CASSLFGTQGIYGYTF. DNA for the CDR3: TGTGCCAGCAGTTTATTCGGGACACAAGGTATCTATGGCTACACCTTC.